This T cell receptor (beta chain) originates from a study of control samples from healthy donors and cancer patients. This table comes from immunoSEQ multiplex PCR, and its TCRdb copy is limited to in-frame clones, with some not included. This sample carries about 110,000 clones, 82% of them seen once, and the ten largest clones take about 5.9%. Germline assignment: CDR1 SEHNR and CDR2 FQNEAQ (reference sequence). V gave up 5 bases and J gave up 0 bases, with 8 bases separating them. The CDR3 is 14 residues long. This clonotype was obtained from a man younger than 30 in good health. The chain links TRBV7-9 to TRBJ1-3; D unresolved. The specimen sequenced was blood. The DNA for the CDR3 is TGTGCCAGCAGCCCAAGCCTCTCTGGAAACACCATATATTTT. This translates into CASSPSLSGNTIYF.